Listed here are 7 T cell receptor beta chains from one sample, sequenced in a study of blood T cell repertoires in COVID-19. Profiling relied on immunoSEQ multiplex PCR, and the TCRdb table lists in-frame clones only, not all of them. The sample holds roughly 170,000 clones; 70% to 80% are singletons and the top ten take 7.5% to 8.5%. Sequenced material: peripheral blood. Every receptor here comes from a woman aged 55-75 years with COVID-19, enrolled during active disease.

This clone came up once. V is TRBV28 and J is TRBJ2-5; D gene unclear. This CDR3 spans 14 amino acids. Trimming shortened V by 4 bases and J by 0 bases, and 9 bases separated the two germline ends. The germline gives CDR1 MDHEN, CDR2 SYDVKM. In nucleotides, the CDR3 is TGTGCCAGCAGTTCTGCAGGAAACCAAGAGACCCAGTACTTC. It codes for CASSSAGNQETQYF.

The rearrangement joins TRBV5-1 to TRBJ1-4, with D unclear. Germline V gene lookup returns CDR1 SGHRS and CDR2 YFSETQ. Trimming pared 0 bases from V and 8 bases from J, leaving 11 bases between. The CDR3 consists of 14 residues. The CDR3 DNA reads as TGCGCCAGCAGCTTGGGTCGGGTCGGGGAAAAACTGTTTTTT. It translates to CASSLGRVGEKLFF.

The V and J genes are TRBV5-5 and TRBJ2-1; no firm D call. CDR3 length equals 14 residues. CDR1 and CDR2 (germline): SGHKS, YYEKEE (reference sequence). Trimming pared 6 bases from V and 7 bases from J, leaving 17 bases between. As DNA, the CDR3 is TGTGCCAGCACCACTTTGTATGCTGAGAATGAGCAGTTCTTC. Translation: CASTTLYAENEQFF.

This sequence joins TRBV2 and TRBJ2-5; 8 nucleotides agree with TRBD1. V trimming: 1 base; J trimming: 4 bases; junction bases outside the gene matches: 5. The CDR3 consists of 15 residues. The germline V gene encodes CDR1 SNHLY and CDR2 FYNNEI. The CDR3 loop is CASSEGGQGAETQYF. In nucleotides, the CDR3 is TGTGCCAGCAGTGAAGGGGGGCAGGGGGCAGAGACCCAGTACTTC.

The V gene is TRBV7-2, the J gene TRBJ2-7; perhaps TRBD1 as D (6 bases). The CDR3 totals 14 residues. Germline-derived CDR1 and CDR2 are SGHTA and FQGNSA. Trimming took off 3 bases at V and 5 bases at J, with 14 bases between the two ends. As DNA, the CDR3 is TGTGCCAGCAGCTTGTCGCGGACAGTCGACGAGCAGTACTTC. The encoded protein is CASSLSRTVDEQYF.

The chain employs TRBV28 and TRBJ2-1; 8 bases line up with TRBD2. CDR1 is MDHEN and CDR2 is SYDVKM in the germline V gene. The CDR3 runs 14 residues. Trimming removed 6 bases from V and 8 bases from J; junction bases left unmatched: 9. CDR3 coding DNA: TGTGCCAGCAGCCCGGGGGGGGCTGTCCATGAGCAGTTCTTC. Its protein is CASSPGGAVHEQFF.

The V gene is TRBV7-8, the J gene TRBJ1-6; D is uncertain. This CDR3 contains 14 residues. Germline lookup yields CDR1 SGHVS and CDR2 FQNEAQ. V was clipped by 2 bases and J by 4 bases, with 6 bases between them. The CDR3 spells CASSLIKYNSPLHF. CDR3 bases: TGTGCCAGCAGCTTAATCAAATATAATTCACCCCTCCACTTT. The whole variable domain, filled in from reference TRBV7-8 and TRBJ1-6, reads GAGVSQSPRYKVAKRGQDVALRCDPISGHVSLFWYQQALGQGPEFLTYFQNEAQLDKSGLPSDRFFAERPEGSVSTLKIQRTQQEDSAVYLCASSLIKYNSPLHFGNGTRLTVT.